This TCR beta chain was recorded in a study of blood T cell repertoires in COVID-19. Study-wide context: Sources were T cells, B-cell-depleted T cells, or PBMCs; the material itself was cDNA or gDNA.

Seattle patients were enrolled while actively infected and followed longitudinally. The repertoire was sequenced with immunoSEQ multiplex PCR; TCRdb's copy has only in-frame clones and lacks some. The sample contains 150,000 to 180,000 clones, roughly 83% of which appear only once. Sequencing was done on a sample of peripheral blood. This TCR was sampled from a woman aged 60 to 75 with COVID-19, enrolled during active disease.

The CDR3 nucleotides are TGTGCCAGCAGTTACCCACGGGACCGACTAGCGGGAGCTGAGACCCAGTACTTC. It codes for CASSYPRDRLAGAETQYF. This chain connects TRBV6-2 or TRBV6-3 to TRBJ2-5, with 12 positions matching TRBD2. Unmatched junction bases numbered 12, after V lost 2 bases and J lost 5 bases. The CDR3 consists of 18 residues. Germline CDR1 MNHEY, CDR2 SVGEGT.